The source of this TCR beta chain is a study of monozygotic twins with cystic fibrosis. This CDR3 spans 16 amino acids. The germline gives CDR1 SNHLY, CDR2 FYNNEI. Trimming shortened V by 5 bases and J by 7 bases, and 21 bases separated the two germline ends. With respect to this clone: Its antigen is currently unknown.

Profiled with immunoSEQ multiplex PCR; TCRdb holds only in-frame clones, not every one. The data show about 14,000 clones, around 93% seen once. Notes on the study in general: V usage most resembled the co-twin in 13 of 16 pairs. Age, concordance and disease severity did not associate with shared CDR3 numbers.

The clonotype comes from a girl aged 2-10 years with cystic fibrosis. The sample consisted of blood. The J gene is TRBJ1-5, the V gene TRBV2; D remains unclear. The CDR3 DNA is TGTGCCAGCAGTAACGATCGTGGGGAGAGGCGACAGCCCCAGCATTTT. It yields the protein CASSNDRGERRQPQHF.